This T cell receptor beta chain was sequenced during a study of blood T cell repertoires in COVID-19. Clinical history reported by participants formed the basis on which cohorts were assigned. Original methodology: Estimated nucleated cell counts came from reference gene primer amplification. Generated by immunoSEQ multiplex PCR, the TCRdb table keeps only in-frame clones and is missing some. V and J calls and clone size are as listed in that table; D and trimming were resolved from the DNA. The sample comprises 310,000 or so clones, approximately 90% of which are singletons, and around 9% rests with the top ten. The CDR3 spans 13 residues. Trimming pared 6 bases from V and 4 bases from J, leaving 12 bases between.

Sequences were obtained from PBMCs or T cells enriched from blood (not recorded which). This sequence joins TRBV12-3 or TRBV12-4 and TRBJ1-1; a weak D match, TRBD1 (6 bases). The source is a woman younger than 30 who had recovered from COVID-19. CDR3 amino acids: CASRLQGFTEAFF. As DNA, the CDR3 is TGTGCCAGCAGACTACAGGGTTTCACTGAAGCTTTCTTT.